The rows below give T cell receptor beta chains drawn from one sample of a study of T-cell memory formation after mild COVID-19. Via MiXCR, TCRdb re-called the 5' RACE reads, giving one row per CDR3 protein. This sample has about 110,000 distinct CDR3 sequences, with approximately 15% found just once. Sequencing was carried out using PBMCs or a T cell subset sorted from them (not recorded which). These receptors came from a young man who had mild COVID-19 (a few samples of this study predate the infection). Cell type and time point are not known. The CDR3 runs from the conserved cysteine through the conserved F or W. D genes are given only for firm matches. Rows may omit the clone size; those that give it use once, few, many or a size class.

clone_size	j_call	v_call	d_call	cdr3_aa	cdr3_nt
.	TRBJ2-3	TRBV13	TRBD2	CASRRTSGASTDTQYF	TGTGCCAGCAGGCGGACTAGCGGGGCCTCCACAGATACGCAGTATTTT
.	TRBJ2-5	TRBV7-6	.	CASSLAYRETQYF	TGTGCCAGCAGCTTAGCCTACCGAGAGACCCAGTACTTC
medium-sized	TRBJ2-7	TRBV11-2	.	CASSLSRGYSYEQYF	TGTGCCAGCAGCTTATCCCGGGGATACTCCTACGAGCAGTACTTC
few	TRBJ2-1	TRBV4-3	.	CASSQGHNEQFF	TGCGCCAGCAGCCAAGGGCACAATGAGCAGTTCTTC
.	TRBJ2-3	TRBV12-5	TRBD2	CASGLVAGAPTDTQYF	TGTGCTAGTGGTTTGGTAGCGGGGGCCCCCACAGATACGCAGTATTTT
few	TRBJ1-1	TRBV7-8	.	CASSFRAEAFF	TGTGCCAGCAGCTTCCGGGCTGAAGCTTTCTTT
few	TRBJ2-3	TRBV7-2	.	CASSLPIAGTGTDTQYF	TGTGCCAGCAGCTTACCTATAGCGGGTACAGGGACAGATACGCAGTATTTT
.	TRBJ1-2	TRBV4-1	.	CASSQDPDRLYGYTF	TGCGCCAGCAGCCAAGACCCAGACCGCCTCTATGGCTACACCTTC
few	TRBJ2-7	TRBV7-9	.	CASSSQRQNEQYF	TGTGCCAGCAGCTCTCAAAGACAGAACGAGCAGTACTTC
few	TRBJ2-3	TRBV28	TRBD2	CASSPKRGRYTDTQYF	TGTGCCAGCAGTCCCAAGCGGGGGAGATACACAGATACGCAGTATTTT
few	TRBJ2-7	TRBV12-3/TRBV12-4	TRBD1	CASIGTDYEQYF	TGTGCCAGCATCGGGACAGACTACGAGCAGTACTTC
.	TRBJ2-2	TRBV6-5	TRBD2	CASSGSSGGTGELFF	TGTGCCAGCAGTGGATCTAGCGGGGGCACCGGGGAGCTGTTTTTT
many	TRBJ1-3	TRBV5-1	.	CASSPRTSGNTIYF	TGCGCCAGCAGCCCCCGGACCTCTGGAAACACCATATATTTT
few	TRBJ2-3	TRBV7-2	TRBD2	CASSFSSGGARTDTQYF	TGTGCCAGCAGCTTCTCTAGCGGGGGGGCTCGCACAGATACGCAGTATTTT
.	TRBJ2-7	TRBV7-2	.	CASSFSTARPDYEQYF	TGTGCCAGCAGCTTTTCCACCGCTAGGCCAGATTACGAGCAGTACTTC
many	TRBJ2-3	TRBV29-1	TRBD1	CSVEGGTGGATDTQYF	TGCAGCGTTGAAGGGGGGACAGGGGGCGCCACAGATACGCAGTATTTT
few	TRBJ1-3	TRBV27	.	CASSSDGRTIYF	TGTGCCAGCAGCTCCGATGGGCGCACCATATATTTT
few	TRBJ2-7	TRBV7-9	.	CASSFVDNYEQYF	TGTGCCAGCAGCTTTGTAGACAACTACGAGCAGTACTTC
.	TRBJ2-1	TRBV4-3	TRBD1	CASSQGLDRVSYNEQFF	TGCGCCAGCAGCCAAGGGCTCGACAGGGTTTCCTACAATGAGCAGTTCTTC
.	TRBJ1-2	TRBV2	.	CASRGPFGYTF	TGTGCCAGCAGGGGTCCATTTGGCTACACCTTC
few	TRBJ2-3	TRBV7-2	.	CASSSNTQYF	TGTGCCAGCAGCTCTAATACGCAGTATTTT
.	TRBJ1-1	TRBV6-2/TRBV6-3	.	CASSYSREAGHREAFF	TGTGCCAGCAGTTACTCGAGAGAGGCAGGCCATCGTGAAGCTTTCTTT
.	TRBJ1-6	TRBV5-1	.	CASSLEGQSNSPLHF	TGCGCCAGCAGCCTCGAAGGACAGTCGAATTCACCCCTCCACTTT
.	TRBJ1-2	TRBV12-3/TRBV12-4	.	CASSLALIPARGYTF	TGTGCCAGCAGTTTAGCGCTTATCCCGGCCCGAGGCTACACCTTC
few	TRBJ2-2	TRBV29-1	.	CSVRTASAGELFF	TGCAGCGTTCGGACAGCCTCGGCCGGGGAGCTGTTTTTT
.	TRBJ1-5	TRBV15	.	CATSRQEGQPQHF	TGTGCCACCAGCAGACAAGAGGGTCAGCCCCAGCATTTT
.	TRBJ2-5	TRBV5-1	TRBD1	CASSLRGLETQYF	TGCGCCAGCAGCTTGAGGGGGCTGGAGACCCAGTACTTC
.	TRBJ1-1	TRBV6-2/TRBV6-3	.	CASNQRGHPNTEAFF	TGTGCCAGCAACCAAAGGGGACATCCGAACACTGAAGCTTTCTTT